Below are 29 T cell receptor beta chains sequenced from a single sample in a study of patients and donors after allogeneic stem cell transplantation. MiXCR, applied by TCRdb to the RT-PCR reads, yields one record per CDR3 protein. The sample records about 960,000 distinct CDR3 sequences, about a sixth being singletons. What was sequenced was blood, either unsorted or a sorted T cell fraction (not recorded which). The receptors derive from a human donor who was either an allogeneic HSCT recipient or a stem cell or donor lymphocyte infusion donor (not recorded which). It is not recorded whose cells these are; they may come from a transplant donor.

This clonotype was picked up a small number of times. V usage is TRBV20-1 and J usage is TRBJ2-1; 12 bases line up with TRBD2. This CDR3 contains 15 residues. Trimming at V came to 4 bases and at J to 4 bases, leaving 5 bases not matched to a gene. Looked up from germline, CDR1 is DFQATT and CDR2 is SNEGSKA (reference sequence). The CDR3 loop reads CSANPSGRVYNEQFF. The CDR3 DNA reads TGCAGTGCTAACCCTAGCGGGAGGGTGTACAATGAGCAGTTCTTC.

V is TRBV3-1 and J is TRBJ2-3, with D tentatively TRBD1 or TRBD2 (5 bases each). The germline CDR1 and CDR2 sequences are LGHDT and YNNKEL (reference sequence). V shed 5 bases and J shed 5 bases, with 14 bases lying between them. This CDR3 has 14 amino acids. In nucleotides, the CDR3 is TGTGCCAGCAGCGCAACGCCAGGGAGAGATACGCAGTATTTT. It codes for CASSATPGRDTQYF.

This clonotype was found a few times. The chain is built from TRBV15 and TRBJ2-6, with D possibly TRBD1 on 6 matching bases. V was trimmed by 3 bases and J by 2 bases, leaving 8 bases between them. The germline gives CDR1 LNHNV, CDR2 YYDKDF (reference sequence). The CDR3 is 15 amino acids. The CDR3 here is CATSRKGAGANVLTF. CDR3 nucleotides: TGTGCCACCAGCAGGAAGGGGGCTGGGGCCAACGTCCTGACTTTC.

This clonotype was detected ten times or more. The chain carries TRBV12-3 or TRBV12-4 and TRBJ2-1, with D unresolved. V shed 6 bases and J shed 6 bases, with 9 bases lying between them. This CDR3 has 12 residues. Written as DNA, the CDR3 is TGTGCCAGCAGCCCTTCCATCAATGAGCAGTTCTTC. It encodes CASSPSINEQFF.

This chain links TRBV5-1 with TRBJ2-1; D is uncertain. The length of the CDR3 is 14 residues. Germline V gene sequence: CDR1 SGHRS, CDR2 YFSETQ. V was pared by 1 base and J by 4 bases, with 9 bases between. The CDR3 nucleotides read TGCGCCAGCAGCTTGATAAACTCGTACAATGAGCAGTTCTTC. Translating it yields CASSLINSYNEQFF.

The V gene is TRBV5-1, the J gene TRBJ1-1; D call uncertain. CDR1 SGHRS and CDR2 YFSETQ come from the germline V gene. Trimming shortened V by 4 bases and J by 0 bases, and 19 bases separated the two germline ends. The CDR3 is 17 residues long. CDR3 residues: CASSPVKPAGLNTEAFF. CDR3 nucleotides: TGCGCCAGCAGCCCCGTCAAGCCCGCCGGTTTGAACACTGAAGCTTTCTTT.

V usage is TRBV15 and J usage is TRBJ2-5; D possibly corresponds to TRBD2 (6 bases). The germline CDR1 and CDR2 sequences are LNHNV and YYDKDF (reference sequence). Trimming took 4 bases from V and 4 from J, leaving 13 bases between them. The CDR3 is made up of 14 amino acids. The CDR3, as DNA: TGTGCCACCAGCACAGGGACTCGAGTAGAGACCCAGTACTTC. Translating gives CATSTGTRVETQYF.

This clonotype occurred a few times. The genes are TRBV5-1 and TRBJ2-5, with 10 bases fitting TRBD2. From germline, CDR1 is SGHRS and CDR2 YFSETQ. V was clipped by 4 bases and J by 5 bases; unmatched bases: 5. The CDR3 has 14 amino acids. The CDR3 sequence: CASSVLAGPETQYF. For the CDR3, the DNA is TGCGCCAGCAGCGTACTAGCGGGACCGGAGACCCAGTACTTC.

The chain has TRBV24-1 and TRBJ2-1; 9 bases are a match to TRBD2. Germline CDR1 and CDR2: KGHDR and SFDVKD. This CDR3 region has 16 residues. Unmatched junction bases numbered 6, after V lost 0 bases and J lost 7 bases. This chain's CDR3 is CATSDLSSGRFNEQFF. CDR3 DNA sequence: TGTGCCACCAGTGATTTGAGTAGCGGGAGATTTAATGAGCAGTTCTTC.

V is TRBV10-3 and J is TRBJ2-2; TRBD2 is a possible D gene (5 bases). The germline gives CDR1 ENHRY, CDR2 SYGVKD. The CDR3 totals 16 residues. V was cut by 3 bases and J by 1 base, with 12 bases left in between. DNA of the CDR3: TGTGCCATCAGTGAACCCGGGATCCAGAACACCGGGGAGCTGTTTTTT. It yields the protein CAISEPGIQNTGELFF.

This sequence joins TRBV27 and TRBJ1-3; D is ambiguous. This CDR3 is built from 15 residues. V shed 5 bases and J shed 1 base, with 12 bases lying between them. CDR1 MNHEY and CDR2 SMNVEV come from the germline V gene (reference sequence). The CDR3 DNA sequence: TGTGCCAGCAGTCGAAGTAGGGTTTCTGGAAACACCATATATTTT. It translates to CASSRSRVSGNTIYF.

The sample holds a few counts of this clonotype. The V call is TRBV5-5, the J call TRBJ1-4, with TRBD1 matching over 8 bases. After removal of 2 bases from V and 3 bases from J, the junction contained 3 bases not matched to a gene. The CDR3 sequence is 15 residues long. Germline V CDR1 and CDR2: SGHKS, YYEKEE (reference sequence). CDR3 DNA sequence: TGTGCCAGCAGCTTTGACAGGGGCGCTAATGAAAAACTGTTTTTT. Translation: CASSFDRGANEKLFF. Full variable domain (missing parts from reference TRBV5-5 and TRBJ1-4): DAGVTQSPTHLIKTRGQQVTLRCSPISGHKSVSWYQQVLGQGPQFIFQYYEKEERGRGNFPDRFSARQFPNYSSELNVNALLLGDSALYLCASSFDRGANEKLFFGSGTQLSVL.

This chain connects TRBV7-2 to TRBJ2-5, with D unresolved. Per germline, CDR1 SGHTA and CDR2 FQGNSA. The CDR3 extends over 12 amino acids. V lost 5 bases and J lost 5, with 9 bases in between. The CDR3 nucleotides read TGTGCCAGCAGCCCGGCAAGGGAGACCCAGTACTTC. As protein: CASSPARETQYF. The full variable domain, its missing parts supplied by reference TRBV7-2 and TRBJ2-5, is GAGVSQSPSNKVTEKGKDVELRCDPISGHTALYWYRQSLGQGLEFLIYFQGNSAPDKSGLPSDRFSAERTGGSVSTLTIQRTQQEDSAVYLCASSPARETQYFGPGTRLLVL.

The chain recombines TRBV3-1 with TRBJ2-1; 10 bases line up with TRBD2. This CDR3 spans 15 amino acids. Germline CDR1 is LGHDT and CDR2 is YNNKEL (reference sequence). J lost 10 bases, V lost 2 bases, and 8 bases had no gene match. The CDR3 sequence is CASSQLSGGAREQFF. For the CDR3, the DNA is TGTGCCAGCAGCCAATTAAGCGGGGGGGCGAGAGAGCAGTTCTTC.

The sample holds a few counts of this clonotype. The chain joins TRBV7-9 to TRBJ2-2; perhaps TRBD1 as D (6 bases). The CDR3 runs to 14 residues. V gave up 4 bases and J gave up 7 bases, with 13 bases separating them. Germline CDR1 reads SEHNR; CDR2 reads FQNEAQ (reference sequence). CDR3 sequence (DNA): TGTGCCAGCAGCTCAGGGGTAGACCACGGGGAGCTGTTTTTT. It is translated as CASSSGVDHGELFF.

This clonotype was picked up a small number of times. V usage is TRBV7-9 and J usage is TRBJ2-7, with D tentatively TRBD2 (6 bases). The V gene's germline CDR1 is SEHNR and CDR2 FQNEAQ (reference sequence). The CDR3 is made up of 12 amino acids. Between the trimmed V and J ends, which lost 4 bases and 9 bases, there was a span of 13 bases. CDR3 nucleotides: TGTGCCAGCAGCTCTTCTAGGGGAGGGCAGTACTTC. Its translation: CASSSSRGGQYF.

A remark on this clonotype: Mismatch with germline at one junction end may stem from a read error. The rearrangement joins TRBV7-2 to TRBJ2-2; maybe TRBD2 (6 bases). The germline V gene has CDR1 SGHTA and CDR2 FQGNSA. This CDR3 has 15 amino acids. CDR3 residues: CASSLGRGLAGELFF. CDR3 DNA: TGTGCCAGCAGCTTAGGACGGGGGTTAGCCGGGGAGTTGTTTTTT.

This clonotype occurred a few times. The rearrangement joins TRBV6-2 or TRBV6-3 to TRBJ1-5, with 10 bases aligning to TRBD1. Germline V lookup: CDR1 MNHEY, CDR2 SVGEGT. This CDR3 comprises 15 residues. Unmatched junction bases numbered 5, after V lost 2 bases and J lost 7 bases. The CDR3 nucleotides are TGTGCCAGCAGTTACCCCGGGACAGGGGAGCAGCCCCAGCATTTT. Protein sequence: CASSYPGTGEQPQHF.

This chain connects TRBV27 to TRBJ2-7, with 7 nucleotides matching TRBD1. In germline, CDR1 is MNHEY, CDR2 SMNVEV (reference sequence). Germline trimming cut 3 bases from V and 0 bases from J; bases unmatched to any gene: 2. The CDR3 spans 14 residues. CDR3 sequence (DNA): TGTGCCAGCAGTTTGACAGGGTACTCCTACGAGCAGTACTTC. Residues: CASSLTGYSYEQYF.

This clonotype was seen many times. The chain uses TRBV12-3 or TRBV12-4 and TRBJ1-6, with 9 bases that match TRBD1. V trimming: 6 bases; J trimming: 5 bases; junction bases outside the gene matches: 5. The CDR3 is made up of 15 amino acids. The CDR3 DNA reads TGTGCCAGCAGCGGACAGGGGAGAAATAATTCACCCCTCCACTTT. Translated: CASSGQGRNNSPLHF.

The chain recombines TRBV2 with TRBJ1-1; no clear D gene. CDR3 length: 15 amino acids. The V end lost 6 bases, the J end lost 0 bases, and 14 bases lay between the germline ends. CDR1 and CDR2 (germline): SNHLY, FYNNEI. CDR3 region: CASRAHGTMNTEAFF. In DNA, the CDR3 is TGTGCCAGCAGGGCCCACGGCACGATGAACACTGAAGCTTTCTTT.

This clonotype was seen more than once but under ten times. The rearrangement uses TRBV7-2 and TRBJ2-4; TRBD2 agrees at 12 bases. The CDR3 has 15 residues. Trimming took 5 bases from V and 9 from J; bases not matched to a gene: 8. CDR1 and CDR2 from the germline V gene are SGHTA and FQGNSA. The CDR3 loop is CASSPRTSGVVIQYF. DNA for the CDR3: TGTGCCAGCAGCCCAAGGACTAGCGGGGTAGTCATTCAGTACTTC.

The rearrangement links TRBV29-1 to TRBJ2-2, with a possible D match to TRBD1 (6 bases). The germline CDR1 and CDR2 sequences are SQVTM and ANQGSEA. The CDR3 covers 12 residues. Trimming removed 6 bases at V and 3 bases at J, with 8 bases between. Here the CDR3 DNA reads TGCAGCGTCAACAGGGACACCGGGGAGCTGTTTTTT. It codes for CSVNRDTGELFF.

The chain combines TRBV27 with TRBJ2-1, with unresolved D. V was pared by 1 base and J by 9 bases, with 7 bases between. Germline values: CDR1 MNHEY, CDR2 SMNVEV (reference sequence). The length of the CDR3 is 12 residues. For the CDR3, the DNA is TGTGCCAGCAGTTTATGGGGTATTGAGCAGTTCTTC. It encodes CASSLWGIEQFF.

The rearrangement joins TRBV6-2 or TRBV6-3 to TRBJ1-6; D ambiguous. V shed 8 bases and J shed 7 bases, with 18 bases lying between them. The germline V gene encodes CDR1 MNHEY and CDR2 SVGEGT. The length of the CDR3 is 15 residues. CDR3 nucleotides: TGTGCCAGCCGGGCGACCACAGTTGCAAATTCACCCCTCCACTTT. This sequence encodes CASRATTVANSPLHF.

This clonotype was counted many times. This rearrangement joins TRBV9 to TRBJ1-2; D ambiguous. Trimming stripped 2 bases from V and 1 base from J, with 9 bases between. Germline CDR1 is SGDLS and CDR2 is YYNGEE. This CDR3 region has 14 residues. CDR3 sequence reads: CASSVGLINYGYTF. In DNA, the CDR3 is TGTGCCAGCAGCGTTGGACTAATTAACTATGGCTACACCTTC.

To note about this clonotype: This is likely a read error, given that the CDR3 carries no conserved phenylalanine or tryptophan at its end. The genes are TRBV4-3 and TRBJ2-2; D not resolved. The CDR3 is 18 amino acids. Trimming shortened V by 0 bases and J by 2 bases, and 16 bases separated the two germline ends. Germline CDR1 LGHNA, CDR2 YSLEER. CDR3 nucleotides: TGCGCCAGCAGCCAAGAAAGTCTTAGACATCTTAACACCGGGGAGCTGTTTTCT. Its translation is CASSQESLRHLNTGELFS.

The chain joins TRBV25-1 to TRBJ2-1, with 10 bases matching TRBD2. This CDR3 spans 16 amino acids. V was clipped by 7 bases and J by 5 bases; unmatched bases: 11. Looked up from germline, CDR1 is MGHDK and CDR2 is SYGVNS. In DNA, the CDR3 is TGTGCCAGCATTGATATAGCGGGAGGTGGCCACAATGAGCAGTTCTTC. Its translation is CASIDIAGGGHNEQFF.

This clonotype was seen more than once but under ten times. The chain links TRBV30 to TRBJ1-5; D gene uncertain. CDR3 size: 15 residues. Trimming cost V 0 bases and J 0 bases, with 9 bases left between them. CDR1 and CDR2 (germline): GTSNPN, SVGIG (reference sequence). CDR3 loop: CAWSVRGNSNQPQHF. CDR3 nucleotide sequence: TGTGCCTGGAGTGTACGAGGGAATAGCAATCAGCCCCAGCATTTT.